The present T cell receptor beta chain was sequenced within a study of regulatory T cells in long-lasting Graves disease. Points from the study as a whole: The researchers studied only peripheral blood, not thyroid tissue.

Points on this clonotype: No antigen is known for it.

Library construction for TCR beta used iRepertoire HTBI primers and Arm-PCR of CDR3 regions. TCRdb re-analysed the multiplex PCR reads in MiXCR, keeping a single row per CDR3 protein. The data contain 400,000 to 450,000 distinct CDR3 sequences, 20% to 25% of them singletons. V lost 5 bases and J lost 10, with 15 bases in between. This CDR3 is built from 13 residues. The time point is: persistent/refractory GD, antithyroid drugs over 5 years with positive TRAb. PBMCs provided the RNA from which the TCR library was made. The V call is TRBV12-3 or TRBV12-4, the J call TRBJ2-1, with D unresolved. The source material was peripheral blood mononuclear cells (PBMCs), sampled when the disease was refractory, from a patient treated with antithyroid drugs. The origin of this receptor is a female donor with Graves disease. The CDR3 sequence: CASSPVGPREQFF. As DNA, the CDR3 is TGTGCCAGCAGTCCAGTCGGACCCCGGGAGCAGTTCTTC.